This passage covers 2 T cell receptor beta chains from one sample sequenced in a study of shared clonotypes between healthy human individuals. Here immunoSEQ multiplex PCR was the method, and the copy in TCRdb shows in-frame clones only, minus some. Of some 2,500,000 clones in the sample, 92% were seen once. Sequencing was done on a sample of naive CD4+ T cells from PBMCs. Subset given: CD45RA+ positively selected. Receptors originate from a man aged 18 to 29 in good health. Some clones in this sample may be carry-over from other donors' samples.

The rearrangement joins TRBV2 to TRBJ2-3; 7 bases agree with TRBD1. The junction had 7 bases not matched to a gene; V was cut back by 8 bases and J by 2 bases. CDR3 length: 14 residues. Germline V gene lookup returns CDR1 SNHLY and CDR2 FYNNEI. CDR3 region: CASVGTVITDTQYF. CDR3 nucleotide sequence: TGTGCCAGCGTCGGGACAGTTATCACAGATACGCAGTATTTT. The whole variable domain, remainder taken from reference TRBV2 and TRBJ2-3, is EPEVTQTPSHQVTQMGQEVILRCVPISNHLYFYWYRQILGQKVEFLVSFYNNEISEKSEIFDDQFSVERPDGSNFTLKIRSTKLEDSAMYFCASVGTVITDTQYFGPGTRLTVL.

The chain links TRBV5-6 to TRBJ2-7; D might be TRBD1 (8 bases). V lost 1 base and J 9 bases, leaving 17 bases between the germline ends. CDR3 length: 14 residues. Per the germline V gene, CDR1 is SGHDT and CDR2 is YYEEEE. The CDR3 reads CASSLLQGGFVQYF. Here the CDR3 DNA reads TGTGCCAGCAGCTTGTTACAGGGGGGGTTTGTGCAGTACTTC.